This is a list of T cell receptor beta chains from one sample in a study of beta chain features in type 1 diabetes. Profiled with immunoSEQ multiplex PCR; TCRdb holds only in-frame clones, not every one. The sample has roughly 170,000 clones, less than 15% seen once. The source material was central memory CD4+ T cells from blood. These receptors all stem from a woman aged 18-29 years in good health. CDR3s include the opening cysteine and the closing phenylalanine or tryptophan. D genes are given only for firm matches. The size field is filled for only some rows; it gives once, few, many or a size class.

V gene	J gene	clone size	D gene	CDR3 DNA	CDR3 protein
TRBV28	TRBJ2-7	few	NA	TGTGCCAGCATGGAGGGCTCCTACGAGCAGTACTTC	CASMEGSYEQYF
TRBV7-9	TRBJ2-7	few	TRBD1	TGTGCCAGCAGCTCGAAACAGGGGGCACCCTACGAGCAGTACTTC	CASSSKQGAPYEQYF
TRBV30	TRBJ2-7	few	NA	TGTGCCTGGAGTCAGGGTCTCTACGAGCAGTACTTC	CAWSQGLYEQYF
TRBV29-1	TRBJ1-1	few	NA	TGCAGCTCGATGACAGGACTGAACACTGAAGCTTTCTTT	CSSMTGLNTEAFF
TRBV5-1	TRBJ2-6	few	NA	TGCGCCAGCAGCTCGGTCTCTGGGGCCAACGTCCTGACTTTC	CASSSVSGANVLTF
TRBV4-2	TRBJ2-1	NA	NA	TGTGCCAGCAGCCCCCGACTAGATCGCTACAATGAGCAGTTCTTC	CASSPRLDRYNEQFF
TRBV19	TRBJ2-5	NA	TRBD1	TGTGCCAGTAGTGGCAGACAGGGGGCCAGGTTGGAGACCCAGTACTTC	CASSGRQGARLETQYF
TRBV6-1	TRBJ1-5	few	NA	TGTGCCAGCAGTGGGGTCCGCGGGTGGAGCAATCAGCCCCAGCATTTT	CASSGVRGWSNQPQHF
TRBV18	TRBJ1-1	NA	NA	TGTGCCAGCTCACCAAGCCCCGACGGCGGCGCTGAAGCTTTCTTT	CASSPSPDGGAEAFF
TRBV7-9	TRBJ2-3	NA	NA	TGTGCCAGCAGCCCCCCATCGGGCGGGCCAGATACGCAGTATTTT	CASSPPSGGPDTQYF
TRBV19	TRBJ2-1	NA	TRBD2	TGTGCCAGTAGTGGACTAGCGGGAGTGCAATACAATGAGCAGTTCTTC	CASSGLAGVQYNEQFF
TRBV9	TRBJ1-2	NA	NA	TGTGCCAGCAGCGCAAGACCTAGGAGCTACACCTTC	CASSARPRSYTF
TRBV10-3	TRBJ2-1	NA	TRBD2	TGTGCCATCAGTGGGACTAGCGGGAGAGGGGGAGGAAATGAGCAGTTCTTC	CAISGTSGRGGGNEQFF
TRBV27	TRBJ2-3	NA	TRBD2	TGTGCCAGCAGGAGGGGCGGGAGATCCGATACGCAGTATTTT	CASRRGGRSDTQYF
TRBV7-8	TRBJ1-2	few	NA	TGTGCCAGCAGCCCGAGAGTCTATGGCTACACCTTC	CASSPRVYGYTF
TRBV28	TRBJ2-7	few	TRBD1	TGTGCCAGCAGTCCACAGGGGTTAGGTGACGAGCAGTACTTC	CASSPQGLGDEQYF
TRBV29-1	TRBJ1-3	NA	NA	TGCAGCGTTGGGCAGGCCGGAAACACCATATATTTT	CSVGQAGNTIYF
TRBV29-1	TRBJ2-7	NA	TRBD1	TGCAGCGTTGAGGCCAGGACAGGGGACGAGCAGTACTTC	CSVEARTGDEQYF
TRBV7-2	TRBJ2-5	NA	TRBD2	TGTGCCAGCAGCCATAGACCGGGACTAGCGGGACAAGAGACCCAGTACTTC	CASSHRPGLAGQETQYF
TRBV5-6	TRBJ1-2	few	NA	TGTGCCAGCAGCTTGGCCAGGCTATATGGCTACACCTTC	CASSLARLYGYTF
TRBV5-1	TRBJ2-3	NA	NA	TGCGCCAGCTCCAAACAACCTAGCACAGATACGCAGTATTTT	CASSKQPSTDTQYF
TRBV28	TRBJ2-6	NA	NA	TGTGCCAGCAGCGCACCTCGCGACTCTGGGGCCAACGTCCTGACTTTC	CASSAPRDSGANVLTF
TRBV28	TRBJ2-7	NA	NA	TGTGCCAGCAGTTTACGACAGAGGCTGCACGAGCAGTACTTC	CASSLRQRLHEQYF
TRBV9	TRBJ2-1	NA	TRBD1	TGTGCCAGCAGCGGAACACAGGGGGCTCGGAGTGAGCAGTTCTTC	CASSGTQGARSEQFF
TRBV7-2	TRBJ2-5	NA	TRBD2	TGTGCCAGCAGCTTAGCGGGGAGGGGAGAGACCCAGTACTTC	CASSLAGRGETQYF
TRBV6-1	TRBJ1-2	NA	TRBD1	TGTGCCAGCAGAGCGCGACAGGGCGACGGCTACACCTTC	CASRARQGDGYTF
TRBV30	TRBJ2-3	NA	TRBD2	TGTGCCTGGGAGGCGACTAGCGGGAGAACAGATACGCAGTATTTT	CAWEATSGRTDTQYF
TRBV14	TRBJ2-3	few	TRBD1	TGTGCCAGCAGCCGGGGACAGGGGGCGAGAACAGATACGCAGTATTTT	CASSRGQGARTDTQYF
TRBV29-1	TRBJ2-1	few	TRBD2	TGCAGCGGTTACCCGGGACTAGCGAATGAGCAGTTCTTC	CSGYPGLANEQFF
TRBV29-1	TRBJ2-5	NA	NA	TGCAGCGTTGAAGGGACAGCGGTAGAGACCCAGTACTTC	CSVEGTAVETQYF
TRBV7-3	TRBJ2-7	NA	TRBD2	TGTGCCAGCAGCCTAGCGGGAGGAGGGTACGAGCAGTACTTC	CASSLAGGGYEQYF
TRBV7-2	TRBJ1-5	NA	NA	TGTGCCAGCAGCACCCGGATGGTAGGGGAAGGTGGCCAGCCCCAGCATTTT	CASSTRMVGEGGQPQHF
TRBV27	TRBJ2-7	few	TRBD2	TGTGCCAGCAGTTTATGGGACGCGGTGACTAGCGGGATCCAGTACTTC	CASSLWDAVTSGIQYF
TRBV7-2	TRBJ1-2	NA	NA	TGTGCCAGCAGCTTAGGGGGCTTAGGGAGGGGGTATGGCTACACCTTC	CASSLGGLGRGYGYTF
TRBV13	TRBJ2-3	NA	TRBD2	TGTGCCAGCAGCGTCCGACTAGCGGGAGTGGTAGATACGCAGTATTTT	CASSVRLAGVVDTQYF
TRBV4-3	TRBJ2-3	few	NA	TGCGCCAGCAGCAGACAGGTCACAGATACGCAGTATTTT	CASSRQVTDTQYF